The 20 T cell receptor beta chains below come from one sample, sequenced in a study of T cells in Graves' hyperthyroidism and ophthalmopathy. What was amplified from RNA transcripts were TCR beta CDR3 regions. The HTBI primer set served for first-round RT-PCR of the TCR CDR3. TCRdb used MiXCR to reprocess the multiplex PCR reads, holding one entry per CDR3 protein. The data show over 250,000 distinct CDR3 sequences, roughly 22% seen once. What was sequenced was blood. Receptors were obtained from a young man with Graves' ophthalmopathy.

CDR3 in amino acids: CASRRSNTEAFF. The CDR3 nucleotides are TGTGCCAGCAGACGGTCGAACACTGAAGCTTTCTTT. J is TRBJ1-1 and V is TRBV2; no reliable D call. The CDR3 is 12 amino acids. Trimming shortened V by 6 bases and J by 1 base, and 6 bases separated the two germline ends. The germline gives CDR1 SNHLY, CDR2 FYNNEI.

This clonotype showed up just a few times. The chain combines TRBV6-1 with TRBJ2-2; TRBD2 matches 11 bases. CDR1 and CDR2 from the germline V gene are MNHNS and SASEGT. The CDR3 length is 16 residues. Germline trimming cut 4 bases from V and 6 bases from J; bases unmatched to any gene: 7. The CDR3 nucleotides are TGTGCCAGCAGTGTAACTAGCGGGAGTCTTCCCGGGGAGCTGTTTTTT. It translates to CASSVTSGSLPGELFF.

This clonotype appeared a few times. The V call is TRBV20-1, the J call TRBJ2-1; D remains ambiguous. Germline values: CDR1 DFQATT, CDR2 SNEGSKA (reference sequence). V was pared by 6 bases and J by 9 bases, with 9 bases between. This CDR3 spans 10 amino acids. CDR3 DNA: TGCAGTGCGAAGAGGTCTGAGCAGTTCTTC. Its translation is CSAKRSEQFF.

In this sample, this clonotype turned up a few times. A much larger clone lies one base from this, so it may be a read error. This chain connects TRBV11-3 to TRBJ2-1; 8 bases are shared with TRBD2. CDR3 length: 16 residues. The germline CDR1 and CDR2 sequences are SGHNT and YENEEA. CDR3 sequence reads: CASSLGGLEGRNEQSF. The CDR3 DNA follows: TGTGCCAGCAGCTTAGGGGGACTAGAAGGTCGTAATGAGCAGTCCTTC. Supplemented by reference TRBV11-3 and TRBJ2-1, the full variable domain reads EAGVVQSPRYKIIEKKQPVAFWCNPISGHNTLYWYLQNLGQGPELLIRYENEEAVDDSQLPKDRFSAERLKGVDSTLKIQPAELGDSAVYLCASSLGGLEGRNEQSFGPGTRLTVL.

This clonotype occurred many times. V is TRBV11-1 and J is TRBJ2-3; 8 positions agree with TRBD1. The germline V gene encodes CDR1 SGHAT and CDR2 FQDESV (reference sequence). The CDR3 length is 15 residues. V shed 5 bases, J shed 0 bases, and the junction held 4 bases outside the gene matches. As DNA, the CDR3 is TGTGCCAGCAGCCGACAGGGGCTTAGCACAGATACGCAGTATTTT. Protein: CASSRQGLSTDTQYF.

This clonotype showed up many times. The chain employs TRBV2 and TRBJ2-5; no reliable D call. This CDR3 is built from 14 residues. CDR1 is SNHLY, CDR2 FYNNEI, per germline. V lost 6 bases to trimming and J lost 2 bases, with 13 bases between them. The CDR3 sequence is CASRGAQVQETQYF. The DNA of the CDR3 is TGTGCCAGCAGAGGAGCACAAGTTCAAGAGACCCAGTACTTC. Based on the CDR3 plus reference TRBV2 and TRBJ2-5, the full variable domain is EPEVTQTPSHQVTQMGQEVILRCVPISNHLYFYWYRQILGQKVEFLVSFYNNEISEKSEIFDDQFSVERPDGSNFTLKIRSTKLEDSAMYFCASRGAQVQETQYFGPGTRLLVL.

V usage is TRBV6-1 and J usage is TRBJ2-2; 8 positions match TRBD2. Trimming took 8 bases from V and 5 from J; bases not matched to a gene: 16. CDR3 length equals 17 residues. CDR1 and CDR2 from the germline V gene are MNHNS and SASEGT. The CDR3 protein is CASLEWFGRAYTGELFF. As DNA, the CDR3 is TGTGCCAGCCTGGAGTGGTTCGGGAGGGCCTATACCGGGGAGCTGTTTTTT.

This clonotype was counted ten times or more. The chain carries TRBV5-1 and TRBJ1-1, with 10 bases matching TRBD1. The CDR3 is 16 amino acids. Germline V gene lookup returns CDR1 SGHRS and CDR2 YFSETQ. The V gene end was trimmed by 4 bases and the J gene end by 0 bases; junction bases not matched to a gene: 6. CDR3 region: CASSAGTGAMNTEAFF. Here the CDR3 DNA reads TGCGCCAGCAGCGCCGGGACAGGGGCTATGAACACTGAAGCTTTCTTT.

In this sample, this clonotype turned up many times. The chain employs TRBV30 and TRBJ2-3, with D uncertain. This CDR3 contains 12 residues. The germline CDR1 and CDR2 sequences are GTSNPN and SVGIG (reference sequence). The germline V and J ends were trimmed by 1 base and 5 bases, with 7 bases remaining between them. The CDR3 DNA reads TGTGCCTGGAGTGACGAACGAGATACGCAGTATTTT. This translates into CAWSDERDTQYF.

This clonotype occurred a few times. The rearrangement links TRBV6-1 to TRBJ1-2; 9 nucleotides line up with TRBD1. Germline CDR1 is MNHNS and CDR2 is SASEGT. Trimming removed 5 bases from V and 3 bases from J; junction bases left unmatched: 10. The CDR3 covers 16 residues. CDR3 nucleotide sequence: TGTGCCAGCAGTAAACTACGGGACAGGGAGTACTATGGCTACACCTTC. Its translation is CASSKLRDREYYGYTF.

This clonotype was recorded at least ten times. V usage is TRBV5-1 and J usage is TRBJ2-3; 9 positions match TRBD2. This CDR3 has 14 amino acids. The V segment lost 4 bases and the J segment 5 bases; nucleotides outside the gene matches: 5. CDR1 is SGHRS, CDR2 YFSETQ, per germline. CDR3 nucleotide sequence: TGCGCCAGCAGCGCGGGAGGGCCAGGAGATACGCAGTATTTT. Translated, it gives CASSAGGPGDTQYF.

This clonotype was detected a few times. The chain carries TRBV12-3 or TRBV12-4 and TRBJ1-1; D is unresolved. CDR3 length equals 13 residues. Deletions cut 8 bases from V and 4 bases from J, with 14 bases between. In DNA, the CDR3 is TGTGCCAGCCGCCCCGGGGAGGCCACTGAAGCTTTCTTT. Translated, it gives CASRPGEATEAFF.

The genes are TRBV7-9 and TRBJ1-2; possible D gene TRBD1, 5 bases. Germline V gene sequence: CDR1 SEHNR, CDR2 FQNEAQ (reference sequence). Trimming pared 5 bases from V and 11 bases from J, leaving 15 bases between. CDR3 length: 12 residues. The CDR3 sequence: CASSQGARFYTF. Written as DNA, the CDR3 is TGTGCCAGCAGCCAAGGGGCCAGATTTTACACCTTC.

The chain uses TRBV4-1 and TRBJ1-6; TRBD1 agrees at 7 bases. The V and J ends lost 6 bases and 10 bases, in that order; junction bases with no gene match: 9. This CDR3 comprises 14 residues. The germline V gene has CDR1 MGHRA and CDR2 YSYEKL. The CDR3 DNA reads as TGCGCCAGCAGTACCGAGGACAGGAGGTCACCCCTCCACTTT. Amino acids: CASSTEDRRSPLHF.

The chain employs TRBV9 and TRBJ1-4; no definite D call. Germline V CDR1 and CDR2: SGDLS, YYNGEE. Between the trimmed V and J ends, which lost 2 bases and 6 bases, there was a span of 14 bases. This CDR3 region has 15 residues. The CDR3 DNA reads as TGTGCCAGCAGCGTGACCGACGGGGATTATGAAAAACTGTTTTTT. Translating gives CASSVTDGDYEKLFF.

CDR3 sequence reads: CASSVVDGNEQFF. DNA of the CDR3: TGTGCCAGCAGCGTAGTCGACGGGAATGAGCAGTTCTTC. The rearrangement uses TRBV9 and TRBJ2-1; D is unclear. The CDR3 length is 13 residues. Trimming stripped 0 bases from V and 7 bases from J, with 8 bases between. Looked up from germline, CDR1 is SGDLS and CDR2 is YYNGEE.

In DNA form, the CDR3 reads TGTGCCAGCAGCTCCCTTATGGGACAGGCAACCTACGAGCAGTACTTC. Translation gives CASSSLMGQATYEQYF. The rearrangement links TRBV3-1 to TRBJ2-7; 8 bases are a match to TRBD1. CDR3 size: 16 residues. V lost 5 bases and J lost 2; bases outside the gene matches: 11. Germline V gene lookup returns CDR1 LGHDT and CDR2 YNNKEL (reference sequence).

The V gene is TRBV7-4, the J gene TRBJ2-1; D might be TRBD2 (5 bases). There are 13 residues in the CDR3. Between the trimmed V and J ends, which lost 6 bases and 8 bases, there was a span of 14 bases. CDR1 and CDR2 from the germline V gene are SGHVT and SQSDAQ. The CDR3 region is CASRISPGDEQFF. CDR3 sequence (DNA): TGTGCCAGCAGGATTAGCCCCGGGGATGAGCAGTTCTTC.

There are many counts of this clonotype. The V gene is TRBV5-1, the J gene TRBJ2-1, with no clear D. The CDR3 sequence is 14 residues long. Germline loops: CDR1 SGHRS, CDR2 YFSETQ. V lost 0 bases to trimming and J lost 4 bases, with 8 bases between them. The CDR3 sequence: CASSLDGDYNEQFF. Written as DNA, the CDR3 is TGCGCCAGCAGCTTGGATGGAGATTACAATGAGCAGTTCTTC.

This chain joins TRBV5-1 and TRBJ2-6, with D unclear. The V end was cut by 4 bases, the J end by 3 bases, with 26 bases between. The germline gives CDR1 SGHRS, CDR2 YFSETQ. This CDR3 contains 20 residues. This CDR3 is CASSTPGTQASAFGANVLTF. CDR3 coding DNA: TGCGCCAGCAGCACCCCCGGTACCCAGGCCTCGGCCTTTGGGGCCAACGTCCTGACTTTC. Drawing the rest from reference TRBV5-1 and TRBJ2-6, the complete variable domain is KAGVTQTPRYLIKTRGQQVTLSCSPISGHRSVSWYQQTPGQGLQFLFEYFSETQRNKGNFPGRFSGRQFSNSRSEMNVSTLELGDSALYLCASSTPGTQASAFGANVLTFGAGSRLTVL.